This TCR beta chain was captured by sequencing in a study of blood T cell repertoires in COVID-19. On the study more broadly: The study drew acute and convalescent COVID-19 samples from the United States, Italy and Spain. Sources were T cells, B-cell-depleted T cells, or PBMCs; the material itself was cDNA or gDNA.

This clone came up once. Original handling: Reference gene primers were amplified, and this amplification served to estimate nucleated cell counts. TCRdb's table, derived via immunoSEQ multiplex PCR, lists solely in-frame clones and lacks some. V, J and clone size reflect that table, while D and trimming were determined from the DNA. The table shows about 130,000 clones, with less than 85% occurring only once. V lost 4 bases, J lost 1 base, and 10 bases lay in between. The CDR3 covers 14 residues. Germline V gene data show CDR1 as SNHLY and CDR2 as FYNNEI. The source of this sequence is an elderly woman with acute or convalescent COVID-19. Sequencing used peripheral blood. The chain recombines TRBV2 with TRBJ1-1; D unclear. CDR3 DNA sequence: TGTGCCAGCAGTGGCAGGACTCAGAACACTGAAGCTTTCTTT. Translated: CASSGRTQNTEAFF.